A single sample gave rise to the 25 T cell receptor beta chains below, sequenced in a study of chemoradiotherapy in HPV16-positive cancers. The table came from immunoSEQ multiplex PCR; TCRdb's copy has only in-frame clones and leaves some out. The sample shows about 5,000 clones, 85% to 90% of them seen only once. The sequencing here drew on tumor tissue, taken from a patient who underwent chemoradiotherapy. Receptors were obtained from a human donor with HPV-associated anogenital cancer.

The rearrangement links TRBV7-8 to TRBJ2-7; the D gene is possibly TRBD2 (5 bases). Trimming left V 0 bases short and J 3 bases short, with 12 bases between. The length of the CDR3 is 15 residues. Germline CDR1 is SGHVS and CDR2 is FQNEAQ. CDR3 bases: TGTGCCAGCAGCTTAGCGAGGGTCTTAAGCTACGAGCAGTACTTC. Amino acids: CASSLARVLSYEQYF.

The chain joins TRBV5-4 to TRBJ1-6; D is perhaps TRBD1 (6 bases). Trimming cost V 0 bases and J 6 bases, with 10 bases left between them. Germline lookup yields CDR1 SGHNT and CDR2 YYREEE (reference sequence). This CDR3 spans 15 amino acids. The CDR3 DNA follows: TGTGCCAGCAGCTTGGGGGGGGCGCCTAATTCACCCCTCCACTTT. As protein: CASSLGGAPNSPLHF. Filled out from reference TRBV5-4 and TRBJ1-6, the complete variable domain reads ETGVTQSPTHLIKTRGQQVTLRCSSQSGHNTVSWYQQALGQGPQFIFQYYREEENGRGNFPPRFSGLQFPNYSSELNVNALELDDSALYLCASSLGGAPNSPLHFGNGTRLTVT.

The chain couples TRBV5-1 to TRBJ2-3, with D tentatively TRBD2 (6 bases). Trimming removed 0 bases from V and 9 bases from J, with 8 bases in between. Germline V gives CDR1 SGHRS, CDR2 YFSETQ. The CDR3 is 12 residues long. CDR3 in DNA: TGCGCCAGCAGCTTGGAGGAGGGGACGCAGTATTTT. Translating gives CASSLEEGTQYF.

The CDR3 bases are TGTGCCAGCAGTCCAAGCAGCGGGGGCTACTATGGCTACACCTTC. Translated, it gives CASSPSSGGYYGYTF. The chain recombines TRBV9 with TRBJ1-2; D is perhaps TRBD1 (6 bases). Germline V gene data show CDR1 as SGDLS and CDR2 as YYNGEE. The germline V and J ends were trimmed by 5 bases and 3 bases, with 17 bases remaining between them. The CDR3 runs to 15 residues.

The rearrangement uses TRBV6-5 and TRBJ1-4; 7 nucleotides agree with TRBD1. The length of the CDR3 is 13 residues. Trimming cost V 5 bases and J 8 bases; bases outside gene matches: 5. Germline loops: CDR1 MNHEY, CDR2 SVGAGI. The CDR3 DNA reads TGTGCCAGCAGTCCAGGGGGAGCAGAAAAACTGTTTTTT. Protein sequence: CASSPGGAEKLFF.

The V call is TRBV7-1, the J call TRBJ2-6, with D tentatively TRBD1 (5 bases). TRBV7-1 is given ORF status, its function remaining uncertain. The ends were cut back, 5 bases at V and 5 bases at J, with 22 bases in the middle. This CDR3 comprises 18 residues. The CDR3 DNA reads as TGTGCCAGCAGCAATGTTAGACGAGGACAAAGTCGGGCCAACGTCCTGACTTTC. As protein: CASSNVRRGQSRANVLTF.

The J gene is TRBJ1-1, the V gene TRBV19; D is unclear. CDR3 length: 16 amino acids. Trimming cost V 5 bases and J 6 bases, with 22 bases left between them. Germline V CDR1 and CDR2: LNHDA, SQIVND (reference sequence). CDR3 coding DNA: TGTGCCAGTAGTTCCCCGGGGATCCGGGCGAATGCTGAAGCTTTCTTT. This gives the protein CASSSPGIRANAEAFF.

This chain uses TRBV16 with TRBJ1-5; TRBD1 aligns across 7 bases. Germline trimming cut 4 bases from V and 4 bases from J; bases unmatched to any gene: 10. This CDR3 has 16 residues. Germline values: CDR1 KGHSY, CDR2 FQNENV. This CDR3 is CASSRFGTASNQPQHF. For the CDR3, the DNA is TGTGCCAGCAGCCGATTCGGGACAGCTTCGAATCAGCCCCAGCATTTT. The full variable domain, in which reference TRBV16 and TRBJ1-5 provide the parts outside the CDR3, is GEEVAQTPKHLVRGEGQKAKLYCAPIKGHSYVFWYQQVLKNEFKFLISFQNENVFDETGMPKERFSAKCLPNSPCSLEIQATKLEDSAVYFCASSRFGTASNQPQHFGDGTRLSIL.

This chain connects TRBV2 to TRBJ2-7, with a tentative D call TRBD2 (6 bases). Trimming cost V 3 bases and J 2 bases, with 11 bases left between them. Germline CDR1 and CDR2: SNHLY and FYNNEI. The CDR3 sequence is 14 residues long. The CDR3 sequence is CASSERGGPYEQYF. The CDR3 nucleotides are TGTGCCAGCAGTGAGCGGGGTGGGCCCTACGAGCAGTACTTC.

The chain links TRBV6-1 to TRBJ1-5; D call uncertain. The CDR3 contains 13 residues. Looked up from germline, CDR1 is MNHNS and CDR2 is SASEGT. V lost 4 bases, J lost 3 bases, and 7 bases lay in between. The CDR3 is CASSVENNQPQHF. CDR3 nucleotides: TGTGCCAGCAGTGTTGAAAACAATCAGCCCCAGCATTTT.

The chain is built from TRBV5-1 and TRBJ1-2; 7 bases fit TRBD1. CDR1 SGHRS and CDR2 YFSETQ come from the germline V gene. This CDR3 contains 14 residues. Trimming took 7 bases from V and 6 from J; bases not matched to a gene: 12. The CDR3 loop reads CASRLEGAVDGYTF. The CDR3, as DNA: TGCGCCAGCCGTCTTGAGGGGGCGGTAGATGGCTACACCTTC.

This clone has only a few counts. The chain links TRBV6-4 to TRBJ1-5, with D possibly being TRBD1 (5 bases). Trimming stripped 4 bases from V and 5 bases from J, with 15 bases between. The germline V gene has CDR1 MRHNA and CDR2 SNTAGT. The CDR3 is 15 amino acids. CDR3 bases: TGTGCCAGCAGTGTGCAGGGAGGGCTTTATCAGCCCCAGCATTTT. Translating gives CASSVQGGLYQPQHF.

This chain joins TRBV2 and TRBJ1-1, with D unresolved. The germline V gene encodes CDR1 SNHLY and CDR2 FYNNEI. Trimming left V 3 bases short and J 3 bases short, with 14 bases between. This CDR3 comprises 15 residues. The CDR3 here is CASSEAPTRDTEAFF. DNA for the CDR3: TGTGCCAGCAGTGAGGCCCCTACTCGGGACACTGAAGCTTTCTTT. The variable domain in full, with the rest retrieved from reference TRBV2 and TRBJ1-1, is EPEVTQTPSHQVTQMGQEVILRCVPISNHLYFYWYRQILGQKVEFLVSFYNNEISEKSEIFDDQFSVERPDGSNFTLKIRSTKLEDSAMYFCASSEAPTRDTEAFFGQGTRLTVV.

Concerning this clone: A junction end diverges from the germline sequence, so it may reflect a read error. V is TRBV29-1 and J is TRBJ2-1; D unclear. Germline V gene lookup returns CDR1 SQVTM and CDR2 ANQGSEA. The CDR3 loop spans 11 amino acids. The DNA of the CDR3 is TGCAGCGTAGAAGAACAGAGGGAGCAGTTCTTC. Residues: CSVEEQREQFF.

The chain joins TRBV5-6 to TRBJ2-5, with 8 nucleotides matching TRBD2. V was pared by 2 bases and J by 5 bases, with 5 bases of the junction left unmatched. Germline V lookup: CDR1 SGHDT, CDR2 YYEEEE. This CDR3 spans 14 amino acids. This chain's CDR3 is CASSFPGLGETQYF. For the CDR3, the DNA is TGTGCCAGCAGCTTCCCGGGACTAGGGGAGACCCAGTACTTC.

In its sample, this clone was seen a few times. The CDR3 sequence: CASSLAGGAYNEQFF. In DNA, the CDR3 is TGTGCCAGCAGCTTAGCGGGAGGCGCCTACAATGAGCAGTTCTTC. The chain joins TRBV7-2 to TRBJ2-1, with D tentatively TRBD2 (6 bases). V lost 0 bases, J lost 2 bases, and 8 bases lay in between. The CDR3 spans 15 residues. Per the germline V gene, CDR1 is SGHTA and CDR2 is FQGNSA.

The chain joins TRBV7-9 to TRBJ2-5; D is uncertain. Germline V gene sequence: CDR1 SEHNR, CDR2 FQNEAQ (reference sequence). Trimming removed 4 bases from V and 7 bases from J, with 7 bases in between. CDR3 length equals 11 residues. The CDR3 nucleotides are TGTGCCAGCAGCTCTACTGGGACCCAGTACTTC. Translated, it gives CASSSTGTQYF.

The J gene is TRBJ1-2, the V gene TRBV5-6; D unclear. Germline V gene data show CDR1 as SGHDT and CDR2 as YYEEEE. Between the trimmed V and J ends, which lost 0 bases and 4 bases, there was a span of 7 bases. This CDR3 is built from 13 residues. CDR3 amino acids: CASSLVRFYGYTF. CDR3 bases: TGTGCCAGCAGCTTGGTTAGGTTCTATGGCTACACCTTC.

The V and J genes are TRBV19 and TRBJ1-5; the match to TRBD1 covers 10 bases. From germline, CDR1 is LNHDA and CDR2 SQIVND (reference sequence). V lost 9 bases, J lost 1 base, and 9 bases stayed unmatched. CDR3 length equals 16 residues. The DNA for the CDR3 is TGTGCCAGCCTTGACAGGGGGCGTCGAAGCAATCAGCCCCAGCATTTT. Protein: CASLDRGRRSNQPQHF.

This chain joins TRBV19 and TRBJ1-5; D gene ambiguous. The V and J ends lost 5 bases and 3 bases respectively, with 14 bases between them. The CDR3 consists of 15 residues. From germline, CDR1 is LNHDA and CDR2 SQIVND (reference sequence). CDR3 loop: CASSVGTASNQPQHF. The CDR3 region has the DNA TGTGCCAGTAGTGTAGGAACAGCTTCCAATCAGCCCCAGCATTTT.

The rearrangement joins TRBV21-1 to TRBJ2-3; TRBD2 is the table's D call, not checked against the DNA. TRBV21-1 is a pseudogene locus. The CDR3 is 21 residues long. The CDR3 loop is CASSHPNLSRGSLFYTDTQYF. CDR3 nucleotide sequence: TGTGCCAGCAGCCACCCCAATTTAAGTCGCGGGAGTCTCTTTTACACAGATACGCAGTATTTT.

The rearrangement uses TRBV7-2 and TRBJ1-2; D gene unclear. The CDR3 sequence is 13 residues long. Looked up from germline, CDR1 is SGHTA and CDR2 is FQGNSA. The V end lost 6 bases, the J end lost 4 bases, and 12 bases lay between the germline ends. CDR3 loop: CASSQAQAYGYTF. The CDR3 DNA is TGTGCCAGCAGTCAGGCCCAGGCCTATGGCTACACCTTC.

This chain connects TRBV29-1 to TRBJ2-2; TRBD1 matches 10 bases. The junction had 16 bases not matched to a gene; V was cut back by 6 bases and J by 3 bases. From germline, CDR1 is SQVTM and CDR2 ANQGSEA. The CDR3 extends over 18 amino acids. The CDR3 DNA reads as TGCAGCGTCCCCAGTCCCGGGACAGGGGTCATCGACACCGGGGAGCTGTTTTTT. This sequence encodes CSVPSPGTGVIDTGELFF.

The J gene is TRBJ2-5, the V gene TRBV6-6; possibly TRBD2 for D (6 bases). This CDR3 has 14 amino acids. The V gene lost 0 bases and the J gene lost 6 bases, with 11 bases spanning the gap. The germline V gene has CDR1 MNHNY and CDR2 SVGAGI (reference sequence). The DNA for the CDR3 is TGTGCCAGCAGTTACTCAGGGACTGGGAAGACCCAGTACTTC. It specifies CASSYSGTGKTQYF.

This chain uses TRBV6-1 with TRBJ2-6; D is ambiguous. This CDR3 has 18 residues. The germline V and J ends were trimmed by 2 bases and 3 bases, with 17 bases remaining between them. Germline V lookup: CDR1 MNHNS, CDR2 SASEGT. CDR3 DNA sequence: TGTGCCAGCAGTGAACCGGTCAAGGGTATAGGTGGGGCCAACGTCCTGACTTTC. Amino acid sequence: CASSEPVKGIGGANVLTF.